This T cell receptor (beta chain) is drawn from a study of T cell responses to AZD1222 COVID-19 vaccine. Study results and caveats: Baseline seropositivity occurred in only 5 to 7 AZD1222 recipients. The donor cohort was predominantly white British with a female majority, and clonal diversity may have been underestimated.

Method: immunoSEQ multiplex PCR; TCRdb's copy keeps in-frame clones and lacks some. The sample has around 99,000 clones, roughly 90% seen once; the top ten hold 7.5% to 9.5%. The CDR3 is 16 residues long. Germline lookup yields CDR1 SGHTA and CDR2 FQGNSA. Between the trimmed V and J ends, which lost 0 bases and 4 bases, there was a span of 12 bases. About this clone: The antigen remains undetermined.

The sequences come from peripheral blood, collected 28 days after the second AZD1222 dose. The receptor comes from an adult who received the AZD1222 COVID-19 vaccine. The chain has TRBV7-2 and TRBJ2-2; possible D gene TRBD2, 5 bases. CDR3 sequence (DNA): TGTGCCAGCAGCTTAGCAGGGCTAGCCGTCACCGGGGAGCTGTTTTTT. Its protein is CASSLAGLAVTGELFF.